This T cell receptor beta chain was identified during a study of tumor and adjacent non-tumor tissue in lung cancer. Study outcomes and limitations: Shorter survival was associated with higher TCR diversity in tumors.

This sample's RNA came from whole unsorted tissue. The library came from three nested PCR rounds adapted from ARM-PCR protocols. TCRdb reanalysed the multiplex PCR reads using MiXCR and keeps one entry per CDR3 protein. The table records just over 200,000 distinct CDR3 sequences, roughly 70% of them present only once. Concerning this clonotype itself: What it recognizes is unknown. A junction end diverges from the germline sequence, so it may reflect a read error.

The CDR3 runs to 13 residues. The source of this sequence is a man aged 55-75 years with non-small cell lung cancer. Material for sequencing was lung tumor tissue. This sequence joins TRBV12-3 or TRBV12-4 and TRBJ2-5, with TRBD2 as a possible D gene (5 bases). CDR3 sequence: CASSLAEWETLYF. Written as DNA, the CDR3 is TGTGCCAGCAGTTTAGCCGAATGGGAGACCCTGTACTTC.